The 32 T cell receptor beta chains below all came from one sample that was sequenced in a study of T cell responses to AZD1222 COVID-19 vaccine (dated by TCRdb to about 2021). The library relied on the immunoSEQ multiplex PCR assay. TCRdb took this table from immuneACCESS and kept in-frame rearrangements with V and J called. Such tables lack part of the clones; where checked against another copy, unresolved V genes explain under half of the gap, and the rest is unexplained. Recorded for this sample are approximately 150,000 clones; around nine tenths of them occurred a single time. The ten most abundant clones make up 0.85% to 1.1% of the sample. Reading the label with the study, this specimen's time point is: about 28 days (+/-7) after the second vaccine dose. Material: peripheral blood, obtained 28 days after the second AZD1222 dose. These TCRs come from an adult who received the AZD1222 COVID-19 vaccine.

The CDR3 DNA follows: TGTGCCAGCAGTTCCGCGCAGGGGTCCGCGCGGACCCAGTACTTC. Translation gives CASSSAQGSARTQYF. The chain has TRBV28 and TRBJ2-5; TRBD1 is a possible D gene (6 bases). From germline, CDR1 is MDHEN and CDR2 SYDVKM. Trimming took off 4 bases at V and 7 bases at J, with 19 bases between the two ends. The CDR3 runs to 15 residues.

The gene calls are TRBV6-5 and TRBJ1-1; D not certain. Germline V gene sequence: CDR1 MNHEY, CDR2 SVGAGI. This CDR3 has 13 amino acids. V shed 2 bases and J shed 7 bases, with 11 bases lying between them. CDR3 DNA sequence: TGTGCCAGCAGTTACAGCCCGGGTAATGAAGCTTTCTTT. This gives the protein CASSYSPGNEAFF.

The chain is built from TRBV5-5 and TRBJ2-3; no definite D call. There are 14 residues in the CDR3. V lost 3 bases to trimming and J lost 5 bases, with 13 bases between them. The germline CDR1 and CDR2 sequences are SGHKS and YYEKEE (reference sequence). The CDR3 protein is CASSSRHIEDTQYF. As DNA, the CDR3 is TGTGCCAGCAGCTCCCGACACATTGAAGATACGCAGTATTTT.

The gene calls are TRBV12-3 or TRBV12-4 and TRBJ1-4; D not certain. This CDR3 contains 11 residues. V was shortened by 5 bases and J by 8 bases, with 6 bases between the two germline ends. CDR3 in amino acids: CASSPGEKLFF. The CDR3 coding sequence is TGTGCCAGCAGTCCGGGGGAAAAACTGTTTTTT.

The chain uses TRBV9 and TRBJ2-1; D may be TRBD2 (5 bases). This CDR3 is 12 amino acids long. CDR1 and CDR2 from the germline V gene are SGDLS and YYNGEE. Trimming stripped 5 bases from V and 5 bases from J, with 8 bases between. The CDR3 nucleotides are TGTGCCAGCAGGGAGGCTAACAATGAGCAGTTCTTC. This codes for CASREANNEQFF.

V and J are TRBV5-8 and TRBJ1-2, with TRBD1 matching 7 bases. This CDR3 has 13 amino acids. Germline loops: CDR1 SGHTS, CDR2 YDEGEE. The V and J ends lost 4 bases and 3 bases, in that order; junction bases with no gene match: 3. The CDR3 sequence is CASSGGTDYGYTF. In nucleotides, the CDR3 is TGTGCCAGCAGCGGAGGGACAGACTATGGCTACACCTTC.

About this clone: This could be a read error, since a much larger clone is one nucleotide away. This sample also contains other DNA sequences that code for the same CDR3. The chain has TRBV5-1 and TRBJ1-3; D is undetermined. The CDR3 is 15 amino acids. Trimming left V 0 bases short and J 0 bases short, with 7 bases between. The germline V gene has CDR1 SGHRS and CDR2 YFSETQ. CDR3 loop: CASSLGQISGNTIYF. The CDR3 bases are TGCGCCAGCAGCTTGGGGCAGATCTCTGGAAACACCATATATTTT.

The chain joins TRBV5-6 to TRBJ2-2; tentative D call: TRBD2 (6 bases). The CDR3 consists of 14 residues. Trimming took 4 bases from V and 4 from J, leaving 11 bases between them. The germline CDR1 and CDR2 sequences are SGHDT and YYEEEE. The DNA of the CDR3 is TGTGCCAGCAGCCCCCGGGGGACCACCGGGGAGCTGTTTTTT. As protein: CASSPRGTTGELFF.

The CDR3 nucleotides read TGTGCCACCAGCTGGGGAAGGTTCGAGACCCAGTACTTC. It yields the protein CATSWGRFETQYF. This chain joins TRBV6-2 or TRBV6-3 and TRBJ2-5; D ambiguous. In germline, CDR1 is MNHEY, CDR2 SVGEGT. The CDR3 has 13 residues. V dropped 10 bases and J dropped 5 bases, with 17 bases sitting between them.

This chain joins TRBV7-8 and TRBJ2-1; the match to TRBD2 covers 8 bases. After removal of 5 bases from V and 7 bases from J, the junction contained 13 bases not matched to a gene. CDR3 length: 16 amino acids. Per germline, CDR1 SGHVS and CDR2 FQNEAQ. The CDR3 nucleotides read TGTGCCAGCAGCAGCCTCGGGGGGGCTCCCCGGAATGAGCAGTTCTTC. It codes for CASSSLGGAPRNEQFF.

The gene calls are TRBV11-2 and TRBJ2-7; 9 bases line up with TRBD1. The CDR3 is 16 amino acids. The germline V gene encodes CDR1 SGHAT and CDR2 FQNNGV. Germline trimming cut 5 bases from V and 0 bases from J; bases unmatched to any gene: 8. CDR3 DNA: TGTGCCAGCAGCCCGGCCGGGACAGGGAGCTCCTACGAGCAGTACTTC. The encoded protein is CASSPAGTGSSYEQYF.

The rearrangement joins TRBV6-5 to TRBJ1-1, with D possibly matching TRBD1 (6 bases). The CDR3 covers 13 residues. Germline V CDR1 and CDR2: MNHEY, SVGAGI. V lost 7 bases to trimming and J lost 8 bases, with 17 bases between them. In nucleotides, the CDR3 is TGTGCCAGCAATGGGGGGCTCGGGGCGGAAGCTTTCTTT. Its protein product is CASNGGLGAEAFF.

The chain recombines TRBV19 with TRBJ2-2; TRBD1 aligns across 8 bases. Germline-derived CDR1 and CDR2 are LNHDA and SQIVND (reference sequence). V was pared by 9 bases and J by 6 bases, with 9 bases of the junction left unmatched. The CDR3 extends over 14 amino acids. The CDR3 region is CASGTGLIAGELFF. In DNA form, the CDR3 reads TGTGCCAGCGGGACAGGCCTTATCGCCGGGGAGCTGTTTTTT.

This chain uses TRBV14 with TRBJ1-6, with D unclear. Germline V gives CDR1 SGHDN, CDR2 FVKESK. Trimming shortened V by 2 bases and J by 10 bases, and 12 bases separated the two germline ends. The length of the CDR3 is 14 residues. The CDR3 reads CASSQWISASPLHF. The CDR3 nucleotides read TGTGCCAGCAGCCAATGGATTAGTGCCTCACCCCTCCACTTT.

The J gene is TRBJ1-6, the V gene TRBV6-2 or TRBV6-3; D is ambiguous. The CDR3 loop spans 16 amino acids. V was clipped by 3 bases and J by 3 bases, with 12 bases between them. Per germline, CDR1 MNHEY and CDR2 SVGEGT. CDR3 loop: CASSYGQPLYNSPLHF. CDR3 DNA sequence: TGTGCCAGCAGTTATGGGCAGCCCCTCTATAATTCACCCCTCCACTTT.

The sample holds one count of this clone. The chain is built from TRBV7-9 and TRBJ2-7; 7 nucleotides agree with TRBD1. The junction had 9 bases not matched to a gene; V was cut back by 4 bases and J by 3 bases. The CDR3 extends over 15 amino acids. Germline CDR1 and CDR2: SEHNR and FQNEAQ (reference sequence). As DNA, the CDR3 is TGTGCCAGCAGCTCTACGGACAGGCATTACTACGAGCAGTACTTC. Translated, it gives CASSSTDRHYYEQYF.

This chain joins TRBV4-2 and TRBJ2-5, with TRBD2 matching 10 bases. The germline V gene encodes CDR1 LGHNA and CDR2 YNFKEQ. V gave up 5 bases and J gave up 7 bases; unmatched junction bases: 10. There are 15 residues in the CDR3. The CDR3 DNA reads as TGTGCCAGCAGCACCAGCGGGGGGGTCCCAGGGACCCAGTACTTC. It yields the protein CASSTSGGVPGTQYF.

This clone showed up just once. V is TRBV20-1 and J is TRBJ2-5; D call uncertain. Germline V gene lookup returns CDR1 DFQATT and CDR2 SNEGSKA (reference sequence). The V and J ends lost 7 bases and 5 bases respectively, with 11 bases between them. There are 11 residues in the CDR3. The CDR3: CSVRADETQYF. CDR3 sequence (DNA): TGCAGTGTTAGGGCTGACGAGACCCAGTACTTC.

This chain connects TRBV10-3 to TRBJ2-1; D is possibly TRBD2 (6 bases). With 6 bases removed from V and 2 bases from J, the gap between germline ends came to 8 bases. The length of the CDR3 is 13 residues. Germline CDR1 is ENHRY and CDR2 is SYGVKD. CDR3 amino acids: CAIRGGPYNEQFF. In DNA, the CDR3 is TGTGCCATCAGGGGGGGTCCCTACAATGAGCAGTTCTTC.

The V and J genes are TRBV7-2 and TRBJ1-4; D is unresolved. Germline V gene sequence: CDR1 SGHTA, CDR2 FQGNSA. The germline V and J ends were trimmed by 0 bases and 4 bases, with 12 bases remaining between them. The CDR3 covers 16 residues. CDR3 coding DNA: TGTGCCAGCAGCTTAGCGCCGGGCGGATTTAATGAAAAACTGTTTTTT. This encodes CASSLAPGGFNEKLFF.

This clone was seen a single time. This rearrangement joins TRBV4-1 to TRBJ2-2, with TRBD1 matching 10 bases. From germline, CDR1 is MGHRA and CDR2 YSYEKL. The CDR3 spans 16 residues. Trimming cost V 1 base and J 6 bases; bases outside gene matches: 5. In nucleotides, the CDR3 is TGCGCCAGCAGCCAAGCCTCGACAGGGGGCGCCGGGGAGCTGTTTTTT. It is translated as CASSQASTGGAGELFF.

The V gene is TRBV7-2, the J gene TRBJ2-7, with 10 bases matching TRBD1. Germline CDR1 SGHTA, CDR2 FQGNSA. J was trimmed by 2 bases and V by 6 bases; bases with no gene match: 4. The CDR3 is 14 amino acids. The CDR3 loop reads CASRPGQGPYEQYF. For the CDR3, the DNA is TGTGCCAGCAGGCCGGGACAGGGGCCCTACGAGCAGTACTTC.

The V call is TRBV6-1, the J call TRBJ1-5; D ambiguous. Deletions cut 4 bases from V and 0 bases from J, with 19 bases between. Germline V gene data show CDR1 as MNHNS and CDR2 as SASEGT. The CDR3 is 18 residues long. CDR3 coding DNA: TGTGCCAGCAGTGTATCGTTGGATGGATCCCTTAGCAATCAGCCCCAGCATTTT. Protein product: CASSVSLDGSLSNQPQHF.

The chain carries TRBV4-3 and TRBJ2-1; D remains ambiguous. The CDR3 runs to 14 residues. Germline V gene data show CDR1 as LGHNA and CDR2 as YSLEER. V lost 3 bases to trimming and J lost 2 bases, with 8 bases between them. CDR3 DNA: TGCGCCAGCAGCCAGGGTTGGCCCTACAATGAGCAGTTCTTC. Protein sequence: CASSQGWPYNEQFF.

The chain recombines TRBV7-2 with TRBJ2-1, with TRBD2 matching 8 bases. The V segment lost 5 bases and the J segment 7 bases; nucleotides outside the gene matches: 16. Germline-derived CDR1 and CDR2 are SGHTA and FQGNSA. The CDR3 runs to 17 residues. In DNA, the CDR3 is TGTGCCAGCAGCCGTGCGTCTGGACTAGCAAACTTGAATGAGCAGTTCTTC. This sequence encodes CASSRASGLANLNEQFF. The whole variable domain, filled in from reference TRBV7-2 and TRBJ2-1, reads GAGVSQSPSNKVTEKGKDVELRCDPISGHTALYWYRQSLGQGLEFLIYFQGNSAPDKSGLPSDRFSAERTGGSVSTLTIQRTQQEDSAVYLCASSRASGLANLNEQFFGPGTRLTVL.

The V gene is TRBV5-1, the J gene TRBJ1-6; unclear D gene. Germline V lookup: CDR1 SGHRS, CDR2 YFSETQ. The V end lost 0 bases, the J end lost 8 bases, and 12 bases lay between the germline ends. The CDR3 has 15 amino acids. The CDR3 DNA reads TGCGCCAGCAGCTTGGGATTAGCTAAATATTCACCCCTCCACTTT. It is translated as CASSLGLAKYSPLHF. The variable domain in full, completed from reference TRBV5-1 and TRBJ1-6, reads KAGVTQTPRYLIKTRGQQVTLSCSPISGHRSVSWYQQTPGQGLQFLFEYFSETQRNKGNFPGRFSGRQFSNSRSEMNVSTLELGDSALYLCASSLGLAKYSPLHFGNGTRLTVT.

This clone was seen a single time. This rearrangement joins TRBV18 to TRBJ1-2, with D possibly matching TRBD1 (5 bases). The V gene lost 3 bases and the J gene lost 8 bases, with 13 bases spanning the gap. Germline CDR1 is KGHSH and CDR2 is LQKENI. This CDR3 has 13 amino acids. The CDR3 reads CASSPQGGRGYTF. In nucleotides, the CDR3 is TGTGCCAGCTCACCCCAGGGAGGACGGGGCTACACCTTC.

The chain employs TRBV5-1 and TRBJ1-2; D remains unclear. The germline CDR1 and CDR2 sequences are SGHRS and YFSETQ. V lost 0 bases to trimming and J lost 4 bases, with 10 bases between them. CDR3 length: 14 amino acids. This chain's CDR3 is CASSLAEAGYGYTF. The CDR3 region has the DNA TGCGCCAGCAGCTTGGCCGAGGCAGGCTATGGCTACACCTTC.

The V and J genes are TRBV5-4 and TRBJ1-6, with TRBD1 as a possible D gene (5 bases). CDR3 length: 18 residues. Germline CDR1 is SGHNT and CDR2 is YYREEE (reference sequence). V was cut by 4 bases and J by 8 bases, with 25 bases left in between. The DNA of the CDR3 is TGTGCCAGCAGCCGACTAACCGCGACGGCGGGACGGGATTCACCCCTCCACTTT. Translation gives CASSRLTATAGRDSPLHF.

This clone was recorded once. The chain joins TRBV21-1 to TRBJ1-4. TRBV21-1 is flagged as a pseudogene. This CDR3 region has 17 residues. The CDR3 bases are TGTGCCAGCAGCAAAACGGTAGCAGGCTCAACTAATGAAAAACTGTTTTTT. Translated: CASSKTVAGSTNEKLFF.

This chain connects TRBV6-5 to TRBJ1-5, with 9 positions matching TRBD1. CDR1 is MNHEY and CDR2 is SVGAGI in the germline V gene. The V and J ends lost 0 bases and 6 bases, in that order; junction bases with no gene match: 3. There are 15 residues in the CDR3. The CDR3 sequence: CASSYSGQGGQPQHF. CDR3 bases: TGTGCCAGCAGTTACTCGGGACAGGGCGGTCAGCCCCAGCATTTT.

This clone was counted only a few times. For the CDR3, the DNA is TGTGCCAGCTCACCAGTGCGGGACGGACCTAGCACAGATACGCAGTATTTT. It specifies CASSPVRDGPSTDTQYF. The rearrangement joins TRBV18 to TRBJ2-3; the D gene is possibly TRBD2 (6 bases). The CDR3 covers 17 residues. V gave up 2 bases and J gave up 0 bases, with 15 bases separating them. Germline CDR1 reads KGHSH; CDR2 reads LQKENI.